In its sample, the clone carrying this T cell receptor (beta chain) was seen a few times. Its cognate antigen is unknown. This specimen belongs to a study of response to subunit inactivated influenza vaccine. Per germline, CDR1 SGHTA and CDR2 FQGNSA. With V trimmed by 2 bases and J by 8 bases, 5 bases remained unmatched. The CDR3 sequence is 13 residues long. Regarding the study as a whole: With each seasonal influenza vaccination, the authors suggested, few new T cells are recruited.

TCRdb re-called the RT-PCR reads with MiXCR, one entry per CDR3 protein. The sample carries 450,000 to 500,000 distinct CDR3 sequences, approximately 11% recorded once. The sequence was obtained from a man aged 50 to 59 who received an inactivated influenza vaccine. The specimen was PBMCs from blood, collected 40 to 50 days after vaccination. The V call is TRBV7-2, the J call TRBJ2-7, with 8 bases lining up with TRBD1. CDR3 DNA: TGTGCCAGCAGCTTATGGACAGGGACGAAGCAGTACTTC. It translates to CASSLWTGTKQYF.